A selection of T cell receptor beta chains follows, all from one sample in a study of T cell changes during pregnancy in multiple sclerosis. This table comes from immunoSEQ multiplex PCR, and its TCRdb copy is limited to in-frame clones, with some not included. The repertoire includes 40,000 to 60,000 clones, 91% of them detected once, and 2.9% sits in the top ten. The specimen was CD8+ T cells from peripheral blood mononuclear cells, collected in the second trimester of pregnancy. The receptors come from a female donor with multiple sclerosis, enrolled in a pregnancy study. CDR3s include the opening cysteine and the closing phenylalanine or tryptophan. A D gene is named only where the DNA matches it firmly. Part of the rows lack a size; the others show once, few, many or a class for expanded clones.

.	TRBV27	12	TRBJ2-1	TRBD2	CAITSGGNEQFF	TGTGCCATCACCAGCGGGGGCAATGAGCAGTTCTTC
.	TRBV12-5	13	TRBJ2-1	.	CASGFDSYNEQFF	TGTGCTAGTGGTTTTGACAGCTACAATGAGCAGTTCTTC
.	TRBV9	15	TRBJ2-5	TRBD1	CASSPHEGAWETQYF	TGTGCCAGCAGCCCCCACGAGGGGGCCTGGGAGACCCAGTACTTC
.	TRBV29-1	13	TRBJ1-2	TRBD1	CSARDRERYGYTF	TGCAGCGCCAGGGACAGGGAGCGCTATGGCTACACCTTC
.	TRBV5-6	15	TRBJ1-5	.	CASSLGRGINQPQHF	TGTGCCAGCAGCTTGGGCCGGGGGATCAATCAGCCCCAGCATTTT
.	TRBV11-2	15	TRBJ1-3	TRBD1	CASSSGQGRWNTIYF	TGTGCCAGCAGCTCCGGACAGGGGCGATGGAACACCATATATTTT
.	TRBV4-2	17	TRBJ1-1	.	CASSQGGGARSNTEAFF	TGTGCCAGCAGCCAAGGAGGGGGGGCGAGGTCGAACACTGAAGCTTTCTTT
.	TRBV9	17	TRBJ2-6	TRBD2	CASSVAGGPSGANVLTF	TGTGCCAGCAGCGTCGCGGGGGGGCCCTCTGGGGCCAACGTCCTGACTTTC
.	TRBV5-8	16	TRBJ2-7	.	CASSPRRVGQTYEQYF	TGTGCCAGCAGCCCCCGGAGGGTCGGGCAGACATACGAGCAGTACTTC
.	TRBV6-5	14	TRBJ2-7	TRBD2	CASNPGGSSYEQYF	TGTGCCAGCAACCCCGGCGGGAGCTCCTACGAGCAGTACTTC
.	TRBV15	17	TRBJ2-2	.	CATSHPLEGPGIGELFF	TGTGCCACCAGCCACCCTTTAGAAGGACCGGGAATCGGGGAGCTGTTTTTT
.	TRBV14	16	TRBJ1-2	TRBD1	CASSQLWDRGNYGYTF	TGTGCCAGCAGCCAACTGTGGGACAGGGGCAACTATGGCTACACCTTC
once	TRBV4-3	21	TRBJ2-2	TRBD2	CASSQGGGVAGAQRNTGELFF	TGCGCCAGCAGCCAAGGCGGGGGAGTAGCGGGGGCCCAGAGGAACACCGGGGAGCTGTTTTTT
once	TRBV4-1	15	TRBJ2-2	.	CASSQSPDMSGELFF	TGCGCCAGCAGCCAAAGCCCCGACATGTCCGGGGAGCTGTTTTTT
.	TRBV7-9	14	TRBJ1-1	TRBD1	CASSRTGVYTEAFF	TGTGCCAGCAGCCGGACAGGGGTCTACACTGAAGCTTTCTTT
.	TRBV6-1	12	TRBJ2-7	.	CASRRVKHEQYF	TGTGCCAGCAGGAGGGTGAAGCACGAGCAGTACTTC
.	TRBV10-3	15	TRBJ1-2	.	CAISESLQNLYGYTF	TGTGCCATCAGTGAGTCTCTGCAGAACCTCTATGGCTACACCTTC
.	TRBV7-9	13	TRBJ2-7	.	CASSHRGTDEQYF	TGTGCCAGCAGCCATCGCGGGACGGACGAGCAGTACTTC
.	TRBV9	15	TRBJ1-5	.	CASSAAGGAAQPQHF	TGTGCCAGCAGCGCCGCCGGGGGGGCAGCGCAGCCCCAGCATTTT